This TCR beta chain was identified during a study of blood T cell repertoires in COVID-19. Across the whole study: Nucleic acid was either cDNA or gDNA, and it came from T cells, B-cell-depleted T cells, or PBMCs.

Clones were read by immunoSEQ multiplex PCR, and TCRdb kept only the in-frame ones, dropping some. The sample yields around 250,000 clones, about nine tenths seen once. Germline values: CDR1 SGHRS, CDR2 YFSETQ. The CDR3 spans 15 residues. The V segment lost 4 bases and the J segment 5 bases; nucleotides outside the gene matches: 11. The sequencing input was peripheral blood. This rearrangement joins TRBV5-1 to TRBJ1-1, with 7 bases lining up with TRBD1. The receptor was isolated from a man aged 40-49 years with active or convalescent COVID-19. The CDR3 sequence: CASSARQGSGTEAFF. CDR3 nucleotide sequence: TGCGCCAGCAGCGCTAGACAGGGTAGTGGGACTGAAGCTTTCTTT.